A single sample gave rise to the 3 T cell receptor beta chains below, sequenced in a study of blood T cells in healthy people across ages. Sample-barcoded 5' priming and a J-beta primer mix drove a second PCR of 7 to 11 cycles. From the 5' RACE reads, TCRdb called clonotypes with MiXCR, one entry per CDR3 protein. The sample has some 1.5 million distinct CDR3 sequences, about 42% seen once. The sequenced sample was blood. All receptors come from a woman in her late teens or twenties in good health.

In this sample, this clonotype turned up many times. This chain connects TRBV7-9 to TRBJ1-4, with 9 positions matching TRBD1. From germline, CDR1 is SEHNR and CDR2 FQNEAQ (reference sequence). Trimming at V came to 6 bases and at J to 6 bases, leaving 11 bases not matched to a gene. The length of the CDR3 is 16 residues. This CDR3 reads CASSPTGGAVYEKLFF. The CDR3 coding sequence is TGTGCCAGCAGTCCGACAGGGGGAGCTGTCTATGAAAAACTGTTTTTT.

The chain has TRBV25-1 and TRBJ2-7, with TRBD1 matching 9 bases. This CDR3 contains 14 residues. Germline V gene lookup returns CDR1 MGHDK and CDR2 SYGVNS. With 7 bases clipped from V and 1 base from J, the junction kept 5 bases outside the gene matches. In DNA form, the CDR3 reads TGTGCCAGCACCCCGACAGGGGGGTCCTACGAGCAGTACTTC. Translated, it gives CASTPTGGSYEQYF.

This chain connects TRBV3-1 to TRBJ2-1; D ambiguous. This CDR3 comprises 15 residues. V was trimmed by 4 bases and J by 8 bases, leaving 18 bases between them. Germline CDR1 reads LGHDT; CDR2 reads YNNKEL (reference sequence). CDR3 bases: TGTGCCAGCAGCCCTTTCTCCGGCGACGGCGATGAGCAGTTCTTC. It is translated as CASSPFSGDGDEQFF.